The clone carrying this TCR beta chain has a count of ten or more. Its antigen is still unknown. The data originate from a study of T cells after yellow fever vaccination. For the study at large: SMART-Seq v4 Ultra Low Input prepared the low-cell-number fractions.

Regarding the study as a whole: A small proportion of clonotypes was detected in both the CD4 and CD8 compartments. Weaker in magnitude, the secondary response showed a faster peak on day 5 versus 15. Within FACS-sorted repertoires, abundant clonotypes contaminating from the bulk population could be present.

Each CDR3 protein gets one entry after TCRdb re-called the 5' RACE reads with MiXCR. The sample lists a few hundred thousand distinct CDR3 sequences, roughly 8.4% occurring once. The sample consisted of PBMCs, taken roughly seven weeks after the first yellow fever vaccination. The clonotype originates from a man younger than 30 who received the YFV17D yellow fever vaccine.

CDR3 nucleotide sequence: TGTGCCAGCAGTTTGTGGGGAGCGGGGGGGCCCGGTGAGCAGTTCTTC. Protein: CASSLWGAGGPGEQFF. The rearrangement joins TRBV12-3 or TRBV12-4 to TRBJ2-1; 10 bases are shared with TRBD2. V dropped 3 bases and J dropped 9; count of bases not matched to a gene: 11. This CDR3 contains 16 residues.